This T cell receptor beta chain was observed in a study of PD-1 blockade in classical Hodgkin lymphoma. The study, taken as a whole, reports: TCR diversity at baseline was reported to be reduced in newly diagnosed patients relative to healthy donors. Whoever responded completely had baseline diversity much like that seen in newly diagnosed patients. With respect to the repertoire differences, their causes, possibly disease activity or prior therapy, remain undefined. It was CD4+ TCR diversity, not CD8+, that rose significantly by C4D1.

Between the trimmed V and J ends, which lost 7 bases and 1 base, there was a span of 17 bases. The germline V gene has CDR1 WNHNN and CDR2 SYGVQD (reference sequence). This CDR3 is built from 16 residues. In regard to this clone: The antigen remains unidentified.

Regarding time point: cycle 4 day 1 (C4D1), after five to seven weeks of nivolumab. Following autologous stem cell transplantation, relapse occurred in every patient, and exposure to brentuximab vedotin varied. Clones were read by immunoSEQ multiplex PCR, and TCRdb kept only the in-frame ones, dropping some. The sample consists of approximately 45,000 clones, about 70% of them appearing once. The sequencing here drew on peripheral blood mononuclear cells (PBMCs), taken before the fourth cycle of nivolumab. The chain combines TRBV10-1 with TRBJ1-5; D gene uncertain. The receptor was derived from a human donor with classical Hodgkin lymphoma. The CDR3 region is CASTPRRRGSNQPQHF. As DNA, the CDR3 is TGCGCCAGCACCCCGCGTCGGCGCGGCAGCAATCAGCCCCAGCATTTT.